The T cell receptor beta chain under discussion was sequenced for a study of cytomegalovirus exposure and HLA in healthy donors. The table lists this clone with a few counts. Its antigen is undetermined. In the PCR, 60 Vbeta and 13 Jbeta primers were used. The repertoire was sequenced with immunoSEQ multiplex PCR; TCRdb's copy has only in-frame clones and lacks some. The table lists under 200,000 clones, 80% to 85% of them singletons. The V segment lost 7 bases and the J segment 0 bases; nucleotides outside the gene matches: 13. This CDR3 is 18 amino acids long. Germline loops: CDR1 MDHEN, CDR2 SYDVKM. Study findings and constraints: A later analysis found that most CMV-associated TCR beta chains appeared HLA-restricted.

J is TRBJ2-3 and V is TRBV28, with 10 bases aligning to TRBD2. The sequence derives from a woman in her late teens or twenties in good health and CMV-seronegative. The sequencing sample was made of PBMCs. CDR3 coding DNA: TGTGCCAGCAACTGGGGACTAGCGACCAGAGGTAGCACAGATACGCAGTATTTT. Translated, it gives CASNWGLATRGSTDTQYF.